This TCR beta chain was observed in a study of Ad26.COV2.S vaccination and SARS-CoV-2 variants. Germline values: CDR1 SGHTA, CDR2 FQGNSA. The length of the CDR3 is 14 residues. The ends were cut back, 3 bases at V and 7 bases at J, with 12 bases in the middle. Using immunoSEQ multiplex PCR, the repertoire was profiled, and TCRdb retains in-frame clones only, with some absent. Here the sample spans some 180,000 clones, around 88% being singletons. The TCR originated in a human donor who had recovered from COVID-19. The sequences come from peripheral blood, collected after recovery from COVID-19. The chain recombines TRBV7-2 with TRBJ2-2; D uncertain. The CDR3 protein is CASSFGNPYGELFF. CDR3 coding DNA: TGTGCCAGCAGCTTTGGAAACCCGTACGGGGAGCTGTTTTTT. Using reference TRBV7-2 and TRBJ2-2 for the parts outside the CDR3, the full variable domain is GAGVSQSPSNKVTEKGKDVELRCDPISGHTALYWYRQSLGQGLEFLIYFQGNSAPDKSGLPSDRFSAERTGGSVSTLTIQRTQQEDSAVYLCASSFGNPYGELFFGEGSRLTVL.